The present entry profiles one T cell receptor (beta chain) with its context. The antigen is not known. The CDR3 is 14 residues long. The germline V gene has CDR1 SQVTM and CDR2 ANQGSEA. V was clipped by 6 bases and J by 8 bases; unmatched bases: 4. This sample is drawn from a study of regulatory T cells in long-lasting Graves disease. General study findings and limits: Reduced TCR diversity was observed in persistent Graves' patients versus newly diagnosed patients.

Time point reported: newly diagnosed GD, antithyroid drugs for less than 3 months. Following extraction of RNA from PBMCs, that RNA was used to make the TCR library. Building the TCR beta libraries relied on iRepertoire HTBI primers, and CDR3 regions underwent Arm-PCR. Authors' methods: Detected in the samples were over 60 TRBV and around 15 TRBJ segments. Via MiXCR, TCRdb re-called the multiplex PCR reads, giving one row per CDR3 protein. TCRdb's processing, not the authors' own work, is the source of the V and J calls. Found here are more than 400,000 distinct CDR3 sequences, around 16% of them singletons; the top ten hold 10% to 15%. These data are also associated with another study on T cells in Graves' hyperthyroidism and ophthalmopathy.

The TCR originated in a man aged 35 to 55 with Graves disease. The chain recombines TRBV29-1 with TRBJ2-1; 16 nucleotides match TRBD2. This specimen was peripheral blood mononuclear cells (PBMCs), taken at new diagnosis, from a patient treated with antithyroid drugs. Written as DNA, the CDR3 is TGCAGCGTAGGGACTAGCGGGAGGGCGTATGAGCAGTTCTTC. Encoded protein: CSVGTSGRAYEQFF.